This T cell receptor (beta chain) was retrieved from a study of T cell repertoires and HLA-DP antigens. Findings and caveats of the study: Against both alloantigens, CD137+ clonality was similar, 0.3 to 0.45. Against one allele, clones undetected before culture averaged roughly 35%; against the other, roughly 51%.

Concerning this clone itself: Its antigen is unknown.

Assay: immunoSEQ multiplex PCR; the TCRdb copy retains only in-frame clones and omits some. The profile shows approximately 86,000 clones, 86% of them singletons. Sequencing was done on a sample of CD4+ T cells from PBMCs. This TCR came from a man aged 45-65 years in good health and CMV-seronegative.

The CDR3 DNA follows: TGTGCCTGGCAAAGGGGGGAAAAACTGTTTTTT. Translating gives CAWQRGEKLFF. The chain uses TRBV30 and TRBJ1-4; possibly TRBD1 for D (6 bases). The germline V gene has CDR1 GTSNPN and CDR2 SVGIG (reference sequence). V was pared by 5 bases and J by 8 bases, with 9 bases between. This CDR3 contains 11 residues.